The 26 T cell receptor beta chains presented below share a single source sample, sequenced in a study of blood T cell repertoires in COVID-19. The repertoire was sequenced with immunoSEQ multiplex PCR; TCRdb's copy has only in-frame clones and lacks some. The table has approximately 250,000 clones, 80% to 95% seen once. The sample comprised PBMCs or T cells enriched from blood (not recorded which). These receptor sequences come from a man in his forties or fifties who had been exposed to COVID-19.

The chain employs TRBV6-1 and TRBJ1-1, with D hard to call. Looked up from germline, CDR1 is MNHNS and CDR2 is SASEGT. This CDR3 is 13 amino acids long. V dropped 2 bases and J dropped 5 bases, with 9 bases sitting between them. The CDR3 protein is CASSERRATEAFF. In DNA form, the CDR3 reads TGTGCCAGCAGTGAAAGAAGAGCGACTGAAGCTTTCTTT.

This chain uses TRBV21-1 with TRBJ2-7; TRBD1 is the table's D call, not checked against the DNA. TRBV21-1 is given as a pseudogene. The CDR3 is 15 residues long. The DNA of the CDR3 is TGTGCCAGCAGCTCATTCAGGGGGGAAAGCTACGAGCAGTACTTC. Translated: CASSSFRGESYEQYF.

The chain is built from TRBV4-2 and TRBJ1-5; D gene ambiguous. CDR1 and CDR2 from the germline V gene are LGHNA and YNFKEQ. Between the trimmed V and J ends, which lost 1 base and 1 base, there was a span of 17 bases. The CDR3 has 18 amino acids. CDR3 sequence: CASSQAETAVGSNQPQHF. The CDR3 nucleotides read TGTGCCAGCAGCCAAGCCGAGACCGCAGTGGGCAGCAATCAGCCCCAGCATTTT.

J is TRBJ2-7 and V is TRBV7-3; D may be TRBD1 (6 bases). Trimming cost V 2 bases and J 3 bases, with 14 bases left between them. The CDR3 extends over 15 amino acids. Germline values: CDR1 SGHTA, CDR2 FQGTGA. CDR3 sequence: CASSLLGQPYYEQYF. CDR3 bases: TGTGCCAGCAGCTTATTAGGACAGCCCTACTACGAGCAGTACTTC.

V usage is TRBV7-2 and J usage is TRBJ1-6; a weak D match, TRBD1 (5 bases). CDR1 is SGHTA and CDR2 is FQGNSA in the germline V gene. The V gene lost 3 bases and the J gene lost 11 bases, with 11 bases spanning the gap. CDR3 length: 13 amino acids. CDR3 amino acids: CASSLGPGAPLHF. The DNA for the CDR3 is TGTGCCAGCAGCTTGGGCCCGGGGGCACCCCTCCACTTT.

V is TRBV11-2 and J is TRBJ2-7; TRBD2 matches at 13 bases. Germline V CDR1 and CDR2: SGHAT, FQNNGV. CDR3 length equals 15 residues. The J segment lost 3 bases and the V segment lost 5 bases, leaving 4 bases of the junction unmatched. CDR3 amino acids: CASSIGLAGDYEQYF. The CDR3 nucleotides read TGTGCCAGCAGCATTGGACTAGCGGGAGACTACGAGCAGTACTTC.

This clone was detected a few times. This chain connects TRBV19 to TRBJ2-1; TRBD2 agrees at 7 bases. The V segment lost 1 base and the J segment 3 bases; nucleotides outside the gene matches: 3. Germline V CDR1 and CDR2: LNHDA, SQIVND (reference sequence). This CDR3 has 15 residues. The CDR3 spells CASSIAGGNYNEQFF. CDR3 DNA sequence: TGTGCCAGTAGTATAGCGGGAGGTAACTACAATGAGCAGTTCTTC.

The gene calls are TRBV30 and TRBJ1-2; D possibly corresponds to TRBD1 (5 bases). Per germline, CDR1 GTSNPN and CDR2 SVGIG (reference sequence). The CDR3 covers 12 residues. V lost 3 bases to trimming and J lost 10 bases, with 15 bases between them. This CDR3 reads CAWRGHTPSYTF. The CDR3 nucleotides are TGTGCCTGGAGAGGACACACACCGTCCTACACCTTC.

The V and J genes are TRBV6-1 and TRBJ2-3, with 9 bases fitting TRBD2. CDR3 size: 17 residues. Germline assignment: CDR1 MNHNS and CDR2 SASEGT. Trimming cost V 0 bases and J 3 bases; bases outside gene matches: 7. Here the CDR3 DNA reads TGTGCCAGCAGTGAAGCGCATAGCGGGAGTGCGACAGATACGCAGTATTTT. Amino acids: CASSEAHSGSATDTQYF.

V usage is TRBV4-1 and J usage is TRBJ2-7; 11 bases align to TRBD2. The CDR3 runs 15 residues. Germline trimming cut 5 bases from V and 0 bases from J; bases unmatched to any gene: 3. Germline lookup yields CDR1 MGHRA and CDR2 YSYEKL. CDR3 bases: TGCGCCAGCAGCGTAGGGACTAGCGGCTCCTACGAGCAGTACTTC. Translation: CASSVGTSGSYEQYF.

The chain carries TRBV5-1 and TRBJ1-1; maybe TRBD1 (5 bases). In germline, CDR1 is SGHRS, CDR2 YFSETQ. Trimming removed 4 bases from V and 1 base from J, with 11 bases in between. The CDR3 is 14 residues long. DNA for the CDR3: TGCGCCAGCAGCGATGGGGGGTGGAACACTGAAGCTTTCTTT. Its protein is CASSDGGWNTEAFF.

CDR3 sequence reads: CASSMGQLNTEAFF. CDR3 nucleotides: TGTGCCAGTAGTATGGGGCAGCTGAACACTGAAGCTTTCTTT. The V call is TRBV19, the J call TRBJ1-1; D is possibly TRBD1 (5 bases). Per germline, CDR1 LNHDA and CDR2 SQIVND (reference sequence). Trimming stripped 3 bases from V and 0 bases from J, with 8 bases between. The CDR3 runs to 14 residues.

The chain has TRBV9 and TRBJ2-3; unclear D gene. Trimming cost V 3 bases and J 4 bases, with 6 bases left between them. Per germline, CDR1 SGDLS and CDR2 YYNGEE. This CDR3 has 12 residues. DNA for the CDR3: TGTGCCAGCAGCGAGACATCAGATACGCAGTATTTT. Encoded protein: CASSETSDTQYF.

This chain uses TRBV25-1 with TRBJ2-3, with a possible D match to TRBD2 (5 bases). V lost 1 base to trimming and J lost 0 bases, with 17 bases between them. The CDR3 is 18 residues long. Germline loops: CDR1 MGHDK, CDR2 SYGVNS. CDR3 sequence reads: CASSEFTLAGVSTDTQYF. The CDR3 DNA reads as TGTGCCAGCAGTGAATTCACCCTAGCAGGAGTTAGCACAGATACGCAGTATTTT.

This chain joins TRBV24-1 and TRBJ2-1, with 10 bases matching TRBD2. Germline CDR1 reads KGHDR; CDR2 reads SFDVKD. The CDR3 has 18 amino acids. V trimming: 7 bases; J trimming: 0 bases; junction bases outside the gene matches: 11. This chain's CDR3 is CATRGGLAQGSSYNEQFF. The CDR3 DNA reads TGTGCCACCAGGGGGGGACTAGCGCAAGGAAGCTCCTACAATGAGCAGTTCTTC.

About this clone: Germline and junction disagree at one end, which may indicate a read error. The V gene is TRBV7-7, the J gene TRBJ2-2; TRBD1 aligns across 8 bases. The CDR3 is made up of 15 amino acids. Germline V CDR1 and CDR2: SSHAT, FNYEAQ (reference sequence). The CDR3 sequence: CASSFRGPNTGELFF. The CDR3 region has the DNA TGTGCTAGCAGCTTCAGGGGGCCGAACACCGGGGAGCTGTTTTTT.

V and J are TRBV10-3 and TRBJ2-7; D ambiguous. Germline CDR1 reads ENHRY; CDR2 reads SYGVKD. CDR3 length: 13 residues. V gave up 0 bases and J gave up 3 bases, with 6 bases separating them. In nucleotides, the CDR3 is TGTGCCATCAGTGAGTCTACTGGCTACGAGCAGTACTTC. Protein product: CAISESTGYEQYF.

The J gene is TRBJ2-3, the V gene TRBV18; D is uncertain. Germline CDR1 reads KGHSH; CDR2 reads LQKENI. The CDR3 sequence is 14 residues long. The V and J ends lost 2 bases and 3 bases respectively, with 9 bases between them. In DNA form, the CDR3 reads TGTGCCAGCTCACCAGAGGCCCAGACAGATACGCAGTATTTT. It codes for CASSPEAQTDTQYF.

This clone showed up just a few times. This sample also contains other DNA sequences that code for the same CDR3. The chain is built from TRBV30 and TRBJ2-7; a possible D gene is TRBD2 (6 bases). This CDR3 has 12 amino acids. Trimming cost V 0 bases and J 6 bases, with 9 bases left between them. Germline CDR1 is GTSNPN and CDR2 is SVGIG (reference sequence). The CDR3 coding sequence is TGTGCCTGGAGTGTAGGAGGGACCGAGCAGTACTTC. Amino acid sequence: CAWSVGGTEQYF.

This chain uses TRBV20-1 with TRBJ2-7, with a weak D call TRBD2 (6 bases). The CDR3 loop spans 13 amino acids. CDR1 is DFQATT and CDR2 is SNEGSKA in the germline V gene (reference sequence). The ends were cut back, 3 bases at V and 7 bases at J, with 16 bases in the middle. CDR3 nucleotides: TGCAGTGCTAGTGAGTGGCCTAGCGTAGAGCAGTACTTC. Amino acid sequence: CSASEWPSVEQYF.

The V and J genes are TRBV5-5 and TRBJ2-2; possible D gene TRBD1, 6 bases. Per the germline V gene, CDR1 is SGHKS and CDR2 is YYEKEE (reference sequence). V was trimmed by 0 bases and J by 4 bases, leaving 13 bases between them. This CDR3 comprises 16 residues. The CDR3 loop reads CASSLVFQGSTGELFF. Written as DNA, the CDR3 is TGTGCCAGCAGCTTGGTCTTCCAGGGGAGCACCGGGGAGCTGTTTTTT.

The CDR3 DNA reads TGTGCCAGCAGCTTTTACTCTGAAGCTTTCTTT. It yields the protein CASSFYSEAFF. The chain uses TRBV12-3 or TRBV12-4 and TRBJ1-1; D unresolved. The V gene lost 6 bases and the J gene lost 6 bases, with 8 bases spanning the gap. This CDR3 region has 11 residues.

The chain joins TRBV27 to TRBJ2-1; 7 nucleotides match TRBD1. CDR1 is MNHEY and CDR2 is SMNVEV in the germline V gene (reference sequence). The J segment lost 9 bases and the V segment lost 0 bases, leaving 5 bases of the junction unmatched. CDR3 length equals 14 residues. As DNA, the CDR3 is TGTGCCAGCAGTTTATCGGCAGGGGGACCTGAGCAGTTCTTC. Protein: CASSLSAGGPEQFF.

The V and J genes are TRBV29-1 and TRBJ2-5; TRBD1 might be the D (5 bases). The CDR3 is 12 amino acids. CDR1 is SQVTM and CDR2 is ANQGSEA in the germline V gene. Between the trimmed V and J ends, which lost 2 bases and 6 bases, there was a span of 10 bases. CDR3 in DNA: TGCAGCGTTGAACCCAGGGTTCAGACCCAGTACTTC. This translates into CSVEPRVQTQYF.

V usage is TRBV19 and J usage is TRBJ2-1; 13 bases align to TRBD2. V lost 6 bases to trimming and J lost 4 bases; unmatched junction nucleotides: 3. The CDR3 consists of 15 residues. Germline loops: CDR1 LNHDA, CDR2 SQIVND (reference sequence). The DNA of the CDR3 is TGTGCCAGTAGAGTACTAGCGGGAGGGTACAATGAGCAGTTCTTC. Its translation: CASRVLAGGYNEQFF.

The chain uses TRBV7-2 and TRBJ2-7, with D tentatively TRBD2 (6 bases). V lost 7 bases and J lost 6, with 25 bases in between. CDR3 length: 16 residues. Germline V gives CDR1 SGHTA, CDR2 FQGNSA. CDR3 amino acids: CASNKRPGGRIGEQYF. In DNA, the CDR3 is TGTGCCAGCAACAAACGGCCCGGTGGGAGGATAGGCGAGCAGTACTTC.